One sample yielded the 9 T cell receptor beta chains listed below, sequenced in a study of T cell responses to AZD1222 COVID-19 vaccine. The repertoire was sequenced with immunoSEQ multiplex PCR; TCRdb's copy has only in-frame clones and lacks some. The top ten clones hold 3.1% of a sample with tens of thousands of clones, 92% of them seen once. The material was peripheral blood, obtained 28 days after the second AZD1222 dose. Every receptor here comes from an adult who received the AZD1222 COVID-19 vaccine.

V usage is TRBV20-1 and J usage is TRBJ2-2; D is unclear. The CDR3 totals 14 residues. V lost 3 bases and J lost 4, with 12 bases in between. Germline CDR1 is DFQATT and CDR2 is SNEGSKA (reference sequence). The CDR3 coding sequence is TGCAGTGCTAGTCGTCCTAGGTTCACCGGGGAGCTGTTTTTT. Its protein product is CSASRPRFTGELFF.

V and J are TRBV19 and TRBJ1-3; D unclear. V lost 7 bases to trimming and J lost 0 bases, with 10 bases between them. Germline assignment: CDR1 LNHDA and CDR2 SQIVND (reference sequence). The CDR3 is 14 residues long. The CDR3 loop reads CASTYLLSGNTIYF. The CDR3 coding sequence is TGTGCCAGTACCTACCTACTCTCTGGAAACACCATATATTTT.

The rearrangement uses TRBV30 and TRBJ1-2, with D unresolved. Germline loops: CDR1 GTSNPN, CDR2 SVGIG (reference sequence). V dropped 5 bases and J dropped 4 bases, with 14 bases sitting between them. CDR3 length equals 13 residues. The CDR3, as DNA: TGTGCCTGGGACGTACCGGGCATCTATGGCTACACCTTC. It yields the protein CAWDVPGIYGYTF.

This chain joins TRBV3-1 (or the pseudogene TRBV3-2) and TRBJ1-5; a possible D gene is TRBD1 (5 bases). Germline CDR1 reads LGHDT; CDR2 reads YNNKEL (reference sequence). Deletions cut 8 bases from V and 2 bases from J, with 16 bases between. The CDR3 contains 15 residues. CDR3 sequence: CASGEGRRRNQPQHF. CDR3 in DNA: TGTGCCAGCGGAGAGGGACGGAGACGCAATCAGCCCCAGCATTTT.

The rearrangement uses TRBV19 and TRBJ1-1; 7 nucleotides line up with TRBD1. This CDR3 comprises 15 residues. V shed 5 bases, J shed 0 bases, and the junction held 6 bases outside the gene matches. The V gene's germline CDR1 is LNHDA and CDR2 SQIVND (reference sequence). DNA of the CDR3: TGTGCCAGTAGTTCGGCGACAGGGTTGAACACTGAAGCTTTCTTT. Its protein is CASSSATGLNTEAFF.

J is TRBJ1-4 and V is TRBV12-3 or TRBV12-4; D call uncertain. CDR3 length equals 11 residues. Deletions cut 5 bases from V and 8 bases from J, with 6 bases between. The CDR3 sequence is CASSPREKLFF. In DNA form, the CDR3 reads TGTGCCAGCAGTCCGAGGGAAAAACTGTTTTTT.

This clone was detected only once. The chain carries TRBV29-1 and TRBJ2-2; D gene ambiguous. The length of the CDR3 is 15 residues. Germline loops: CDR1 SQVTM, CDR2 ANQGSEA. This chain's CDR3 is CTRPSVRLYTGELFF. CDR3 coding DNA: TGCACCCGGCCCTCCGTGCGGTTATACACCGGGGAGCTGTTTTTT.

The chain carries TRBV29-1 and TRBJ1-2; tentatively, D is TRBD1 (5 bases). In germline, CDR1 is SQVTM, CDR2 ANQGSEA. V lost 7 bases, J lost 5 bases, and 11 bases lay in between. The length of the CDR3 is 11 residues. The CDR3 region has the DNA TGCAGCGCCCGGTGGGGGTATGGCTACACCTTC. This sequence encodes CSARWGYGYTF.

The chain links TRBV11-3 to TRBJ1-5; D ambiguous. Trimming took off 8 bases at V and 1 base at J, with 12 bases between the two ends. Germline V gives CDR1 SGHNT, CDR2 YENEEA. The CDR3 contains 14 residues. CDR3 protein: CASRRRLSNQPQHF. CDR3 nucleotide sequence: TGTGCCAGCCGTAGACGACTAAGCAATCAGCCCCAGCATTTT.